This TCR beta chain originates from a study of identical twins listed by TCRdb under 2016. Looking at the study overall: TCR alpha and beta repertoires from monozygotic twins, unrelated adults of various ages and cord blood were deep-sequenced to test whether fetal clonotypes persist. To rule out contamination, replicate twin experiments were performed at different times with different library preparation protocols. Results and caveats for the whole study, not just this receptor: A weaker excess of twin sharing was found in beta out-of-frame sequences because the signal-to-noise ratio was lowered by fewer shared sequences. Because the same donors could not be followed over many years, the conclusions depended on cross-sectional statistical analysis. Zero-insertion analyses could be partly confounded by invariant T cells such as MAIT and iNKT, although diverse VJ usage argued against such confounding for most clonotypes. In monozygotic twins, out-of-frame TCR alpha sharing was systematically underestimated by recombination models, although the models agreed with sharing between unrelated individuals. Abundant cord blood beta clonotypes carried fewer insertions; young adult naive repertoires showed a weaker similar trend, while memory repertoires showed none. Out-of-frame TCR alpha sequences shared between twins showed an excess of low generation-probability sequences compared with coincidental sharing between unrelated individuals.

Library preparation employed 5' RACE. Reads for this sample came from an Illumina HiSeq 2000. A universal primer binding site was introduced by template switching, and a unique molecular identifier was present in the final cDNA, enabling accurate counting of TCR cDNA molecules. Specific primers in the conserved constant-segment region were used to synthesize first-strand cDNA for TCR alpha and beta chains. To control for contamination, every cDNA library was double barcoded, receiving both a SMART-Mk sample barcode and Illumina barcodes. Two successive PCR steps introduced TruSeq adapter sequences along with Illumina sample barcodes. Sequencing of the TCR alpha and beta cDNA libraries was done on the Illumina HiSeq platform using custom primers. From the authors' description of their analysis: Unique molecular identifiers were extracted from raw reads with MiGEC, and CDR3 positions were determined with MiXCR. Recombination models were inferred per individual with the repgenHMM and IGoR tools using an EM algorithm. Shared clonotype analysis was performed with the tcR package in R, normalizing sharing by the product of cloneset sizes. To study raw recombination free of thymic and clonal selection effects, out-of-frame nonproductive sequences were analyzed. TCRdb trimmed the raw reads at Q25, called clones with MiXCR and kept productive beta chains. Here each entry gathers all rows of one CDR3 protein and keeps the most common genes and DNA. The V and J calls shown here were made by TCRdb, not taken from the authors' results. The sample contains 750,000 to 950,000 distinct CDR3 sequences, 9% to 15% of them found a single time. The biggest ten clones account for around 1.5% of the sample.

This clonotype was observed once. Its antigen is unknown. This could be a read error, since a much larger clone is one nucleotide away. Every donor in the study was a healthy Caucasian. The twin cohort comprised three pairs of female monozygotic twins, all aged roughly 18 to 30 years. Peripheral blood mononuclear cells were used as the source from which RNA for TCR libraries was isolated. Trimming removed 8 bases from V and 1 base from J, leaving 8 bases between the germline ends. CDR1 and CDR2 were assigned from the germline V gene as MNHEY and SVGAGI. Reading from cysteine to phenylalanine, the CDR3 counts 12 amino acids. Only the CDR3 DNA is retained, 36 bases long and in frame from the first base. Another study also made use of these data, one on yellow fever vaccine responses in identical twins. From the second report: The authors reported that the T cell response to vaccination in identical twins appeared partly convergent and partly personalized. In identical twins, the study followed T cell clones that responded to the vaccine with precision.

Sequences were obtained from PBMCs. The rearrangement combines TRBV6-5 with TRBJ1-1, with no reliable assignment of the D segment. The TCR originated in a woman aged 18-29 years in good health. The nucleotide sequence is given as TGTGCCAGCGGGTATCCGAACACTGAAGCTTTCTTT. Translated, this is CASGYPNTEAFF.